Below, 26 T cell receptor beta chains from the same sample are listed, as sequenced in a study of blood T cell repertoires in COVID-19. The method was immunoSEQ multiplex PCR; TCRdb's version includes in-frame clones alone and lacks a portion of them. The sample holds approximately 260,000 clones; roughly 85% are singletons and the top ten take around 10%. Sequencing used peripheral blood. These receptors all stem from a woman in her 70s with acute or convalescent COVID-19.

This clone was counted a few times. J is TRBJ2-1 and V is TRBV19; D is unclear. Germline CDR1 reads LNHDA; CDR2 reads SQIVND (reference sequence). V dropped 5 bases and J dropped 9 bases, with 8 bases sitting between them. This CDR3 has 11 amino acids. The CDR3 loop reads CASSLGPEQFF. For the CDR3, the DNA is TGTGCCAGTAGTTTGGGCCCTGAGCAGTTCTTC.

The chain is built from TRBV7-8 and TRBJ1-1; perhaps TRBD1 as D (6 bases). The germline V gene encodes CDR1 SGHVS and CDR2 FQNEAQ. V lost 7 bases and J 7 bases, leaving 10 bases between the germline ends. There are 11 residues in the CDR3. CDR3 protein: CASNEGVEAFF. CDR3 sequence (DNA): TGTGCCAGCAACGAGGGGGTTGAAGCTTTCTTT. Together with reference TRBV7-8 and TRBJ1-1, the CDR3 gives the full variable domain: GAGVSQSPRYKVAKRGQDVALRCDPISGHVSLFWYQQALGQGPEFLTYFQNEAQLDKSGLPSDRFFAERPEGSVSTLKIQRTQQEDSAVYLCASNEGVEAFFGQGTRLTVV.

The chain carries TRBV19 and TRBJ2-3; 8 bases line up with TRBD2. Looked up from germline, CDR1 is LNHDA and CDR2 is SQIVND (reference sequence). This CDR3 region has 15 residues. V lost 5 bases to trimming and J lost 2 bases; unmatched junction nucleotides: 6. The chain's CDR3 is CASSPLAGLTDTQYF. CDR3 bases: TGTGCCAGTAGTCCTTTAGCGGGACTCACAGATACGCAGTATTTT.

The V gene is TRBV2, the J gene TRBJ2-5, with D uncertain. V was cut by 7 bases and J by 9 bases, with 18 bases left in between. This CDR3 is 13 amino acids long. The germline gives CDR1 SNHLY, CDR2 FYNNEI. In DNA form, the CDR3 reads TGTGCCAGCAACCCTCCAGAGGTGTGGGCCCAGTACTTC. The encoded protein is CASNPPEVWAQYF.

The genes are TRBV7-3 and TRBJ1-2, with D perhaps matching TRBD1 (6 bases). This CDR3 is built from 13 residues. Per the germline V gene, CDR1 is SGHTA and CDR2 is FQGTGA. V was cut by 2 bases and J by 2 bases, with 6 bases left in between. The CDR3 here is CASSLGQNYGYTF. The CDR3 DNA reads as TGTGCCAGCAGCTTAGGACAGAACTATGGCTACACCTTC.

The V gene is TRBV19, the J gene TRBJ2-2; tentatively, D is TRBD1 (5 bases). CDR1 is LNHDA, CDR2 SQIVND, per germline (reference sequence). CDR3 length: 15 residues. The V and J ends lost 5 bases and 5 bases respectively, with 15 bases between them. The CDR3: CASSALTAITGELFF. CDR3 DNA: TGTGCCAGTAGTGCCCTGACAGCGATTACCGGGGAGCTGTTTTTT.

This clone has a handful of counts. The V and J genes are TRBV4-2 and TRBJ2-5; D is unclear. The germline V gene has CDR1 LGHNA and CDR2 YNFKEQ. This CDR3 is built from 11 residues. V lost 1 base, J lost 7 bases, and 4 bases lay in between. The CDR3 coding sequence is TGTGCCAGCAGCCAAGCTAGGACCCAGTACTTC. It translates to CASSQARTQYF.

This clone occurred a few times. The rearrangement links TRBV7-3 to TRBJ1-5, with D unresolved. The germline gives CDR1 SGHTA, CDR2 FQGTGA. V lost 11 bases, J lost 6 bases, and 29 bases lay in between. CDR3 length equals 17 residues. CDR3: CASYRRGGRSRGQPQHF. In DNA, the CDR3 is TGTGCCTCCTACCGGCGTGGAGGGAGAAGTCGGGGTCAGCCCCAGCATTTT.

V gene TRBV5-1 combines with J gene TRBJ1-1; D unresolved. The CDR3 loop spans 15 amino acids. The germline V gene has CDR1 SGHRS and CDR2 YFSETQ. Trimming removed 4 bases at V and 0 bases at J, with 13 bases between. The CDR3 loop reads CASSPMDFLNTEAFF. For the CDR3, the DNA is TGCGCCAGCAGCCCCATGGACTTTCTGAACACTGAAGCTTTCTTT.

The chain employs TRBV5-1 and TRBJ1-1, with 9 bases lining up with TRBD1. CDR1 is SGHRS and CDR2 is YFSETQ in the germline V gene. CDR3 length equals 15 residues. V was clipped by 7 bases and J by 6 bases; unmatched bases: 13. The DNA for the CDR3 is TGCGCCAGCCCGCCGGGGGGGACAGGGCGGCCTGAAGCTTTCTTT. Protein product: CASPPGGTGRPEAFF.

The V and J genes are TRBV2 and TRBJ2-6; D is unclear. Germline assignment: CDR1 SNHLY and CDR2 FYNNEI. The V gene lost 2 bases and the J gene lost 3 bases, with 8 bases spanning the gap. The length of the CDR3 is 15 residues. CDR3 sequence (DNA): TGTGCCAGCAGTGAAATGGGCTTTGGGGCCAACGTCCTGACTTTC. Translated: CASSEMGFGANVLTF.

The V and J genes are TRBV7-2 and TRBJ2-7; a weak D match, TRBD2 (6 bases). From germline, CDR1 is SGHTA and CDR2 FQGNSA. Trimming took 6 bases from V and 3 from J, leaving 12 bases between them. The length of the CDR3 is 13 residues. DNA for the CDR3: TGTGCCAGCAGTTACACGGGAGTCTACGAGCAGTACTTC. It specifies CASSYTGVYEQYF.

J is TRBJ1-3 and V is TRBV28, with D maybe TRBD1 (6 bases). The CDR3 consists of 14 residues. Trimming shortened V by 6 bases and J by 2 bases, and 11 bases separated the two germline ends. CDR1 is MDHEN and CDR2 is SYDVKM in the germline V gene. The CDR3 protein is CASRGQGPGNTIYF. The CDR3 DNA reads as TGTGCCAGCAGGGGTCAGGGGCCTGGAAACACCATATATTTT.

CDR3 DNA sequence: TGCGCCAGCAGTAGACAGGGCCCCCTAGGGAATTCACCCCTCCACTTT. This sequence encodes CASSRQGPLGNSPLHF. The chain has TRBV5-1 and TRBJ1-6; 7 bases agree with TRBD1. After removal of 5 bases from V and 7 bases from J, the junction contained 12 bases not matched to a gene. The CDR3 is 16 amino acids. Per germline, CDR1 SGHRS and CDR2 YFSETQ.

CDR3 DNA: TGCGCCAGCAGCCCCACGGTCCTGCAGGGCACCATATATTTT. Its translation: CASSPTVLQGTIYF. The V gene is TRBV5-1, the J gene TRBJ1-3; D possibly corresponds to TRBD1 (5 bases). Trimming took 4 bases from V and 9 from J, leaving 17 bases between them. The CDR3 consists of 14 residues. In germline, CDR1 is SGHRS, CDR2 YFSETQ.

The chain uses TRBV15 and TRBJ2-5, with 12 bases that match TRBD2. V shed 1 base and J 0 bases; nucleotides not matched to a gene: 6. In germline, CDR1 is LNHNV, CDR2 YYDKDF (reference sequence). This CDR3 has 18 amino acids. CDR3 nucleotide sequence: TGTGCCACCAGCAGAGTCAGGACTAGCGGGGCCCACCAAGAGACCCAGTACTTC. This gives the protein CATSRVRTSGAHQETQYF.

The V call is TRBV3-1 (or the pseudogene TRBV3-2), the J call TRBJ1-5; D is ambiguous. The CDR3 contains 16 residues. From germline, CDR1 is LGHDT and CDR2 YNNKEL (reference sequence). V lost 0 bases and J 2 bases, leaving 11 bases between the germline ends. Here the CDR3 reads CASSQDSGTGNQPQHF. The CDR3 nucleotides read TGTGCCAGCAGCCAAGATAGCGGAACCGGCAATCAGCCCCAGCATTTT.

Only a few counts were recorded for this clone. The chain is built from TRBV5-1 and TRBJ1-5, with 10 bases matching TRBD1. From germline, CDR1 is SGHRS and CDR2 YFSETQ. This CDR3 comprises 16 residues. V lost 4 bases to trimming and J lost 4 bases; unmatched junction nucleotides: 8. The CDR3 is CASSVDRGKPNQPQHF. The CDR3 DNA sequence: TGCGCCAGCAGCGTGGACAGGGGGAAGCCGAATCAGCCCCAGCATTTT.

The chain is built from TRBV27 and TRBJ1-2; D is unclear. The CDR3 spans 13 residues. The ends were cut back, 3 bases at V and 8 bases at J, with 13 bases in the middle. The V gene's germline CDR1 is MNHEY and CDR2 SMNVEV (reference sequence). CDR3 sequence reads: CASSFRETGGYTF. The DNA of the CDR3 is TGTGCCAGCAGTTTTCGGGAAACTGGGGGCTACACCTTC.

The chain links TRBV5-5 to TRBJ1-4; no reliable D call. V was pared by 0 bases and J by 0 bases, with 9 bases between. CDR1 SGHKS and CDR2 YYEKEE come from the germline V gene (reference sequence). The CDR3 has 16 amino acids. The CDR3 spells CASSLAPTATNEKLFF. CDR3 nucleotide sequence: TGTGCCAGCAGCTTGGCACCAACAGCAACTAATGAAAAACTGTTTTTT.

The gene calls are TRBV9 and TRBJ2-3; 7 bases are a match to TRBD1. CDR3 length equals 14 residues. The germline V gene encodes CDR1 SGDLS and CDR2 YYNGEE. V shed 2 bases and J 2 bases; nucleotides not matched to a gene: 2. DNA for the CDR3: TGTGCCAGCAGCGTCGGACAGGCCACAGATACGCAGTATTTT. Protein sequence: CASSVGQATDTQYF.

This clone was recorded only once. V usage is TRBV2 and J usage is TRBJ2-2, with TRBD2 identical over 8 bases. CDR3 length equals 15 residues. Germline CDR1 and CDR2: SNHLY and FYNNEI. V was pared by 3 bases and J by 5 bases, with 5 bases of the junction left unmatched. CDR3 sequence (DNA): TGTGCCAGCAGTGAGGCGCCTAGCGGGACCGGGGAGCTGTTTTTT. Amino acid sequence: CASSEAPSGTGELFF.

The genes are TRBV5-6 and TRBJ1-1; weak D call: TRBD1 (5 bases). The V gene's germline CDR1 is SGHDT and CDR2 YYEEEE. Trimming stripped 6 bases from V and 1 base from J, with 10 bases between. The CDR3 length is 13 residues. The DNA of the CDR3 is TGTGCCAGCATCGGGGGAGGGAACACTGAAGCTTTCTTT. The encoded protein is CASIGGGNTEAFF.

This clone appeared a few times. The chain is built from TRBV2 and TRBJ1-5; tentatively, D is TRBD1 (6 bases). V was trimmed by 8 bases and J by 5 bases, leaving 16 bases between them. The CDR3 sequence is 14 residues long. CDR1 and CDR2 from the germline V gene are SNHLY and FYNNEI. CDR3 sequence reads: CASGGGWGYQPQHF. The CDR3 nucleotides are TGTGCCAGCGGGGGGGGCTGGGGCTATCAGCCCCAGCATTTT.

This clone has just a few counts. The V and J genes are TRBV29-1 and TRBJ2-7; D unresolved. Trimming shortened V by 4 bases and J by 4 bases, and 11 bases separated the two germline ends. From germline, CDR1 is SQVTM and CDR2 ANQGSEA. This CDR3 comprises 12 residues. The CDR3 loop is CSVAHDTYEQYF. CDR3 sequence (DNA): TGCAGCGTTGCCCACGACACGTACGAGCAGTACTTC.

The V and J genes are TRBV6-5 and TRBJ1-1; no definite D call. Deletions cut 6 bases from V and 4 bases from J, with 12 bases between. The CDR3 loop spans 13 amino acids. Germline lookup yields CDR1 MNHEY and CDR2 SVGAGI. The CDR3 bases are TGTGCCAGCAGGAGTCAGGTCCGCACTGAAGCTTTCTTT. Its translation: CASRSQVRTEAFF.